Listed here are 22 T cell receptor beta chains from one sample, sequenced in a study of healthy donors' naive CD4 and CD8 T cells. Starting from 450 to 550 ng of total RNA, TCR libraries were made with linear amplification. TCRdb called the reads again in MiXCR, with one record for every CDR3 protein. This table has around 180,000 distinct CDR3 sequences, nearly 75% appearing once. The sequencing sample was made of naive CD4+ and CD8+ T cells sorted from blood, pooled from several donors. The source of these receptors is a pool of human donors in good health; the sample pools cells from several healthy donors.

The rearrangement uses TRBV25-1 and TRBJ2-5; D is possibly TRBD1 or TRBD2 (5 bases each). The CDR3 extends over 15 amino acids. Germline loops: CDR1 MGHDK, CDR2 SYGVNS. With 1 base removed from V and 4 bases from J, the gap between germline ends came to 13 bases. The CDR3 DNA sequence: TGTGCCAGCAGTGAATTGAGGGGTCCGGGAGAGACCCAGTACTTC. It is translated as CASSELRGPGETQYF.

V is TRBV10-3 and J is TRBJ1-5; 7 bases match TRBD1. With 4 bases clipped from V and 11 bases from J, the junction kept 8 bases outside the gene matches. The germline gives CDR1 ENHRY, CDR2 SYGVKD. This CDR3 region has 13 residues. Here the CDR3 reads CAISGGQRQAQHF. The CDR3 region has the DNA TGTGCCATCAGTGGGGGACAGCGGCAGGCCCAGCATTTT.

The chain is built from TRBV15 and TRBJ2-7; possible D gene TRBD1, 6 bases. Germline values: CDR1 LNHNV, CDR2 YYDKDF (reference sequence). V lost 5 bases, J lost 3 bases, and 11 bases lay in between. The CDR3 loop spans 13 amino acids. The CDR3 nucleotides are TGTGCCACCAGCCCGGACAGCTACTACGAGCAGTACTTC. Translating it yields CATSPDSYYEQYF.

The CDR3 protein is CASSWDGVDTEAFF. The CDR3, as DNA: TGCGCCAGCAGCTGGGACGGGGTGGACACTGAAGCTTTCTTT. This chain joins TRBV5-1 and TRBJ1-1; possibly TRBD1 for D (5 bases). Trimming removed 3 bases from V and 3 bases from J, with 12 bases in between. The CDR3 totals 14 residues. Germline V gene lookup returns CDR1 SGHRS and CDR2 YFSETQ.

The chain is built from TRBV29-1 and TRBJ2-7; either TRBD1 or TRBD2 may fit D (5 bases each). In germline, CDR1 is SQVTM, CDR2 ANQGSEA. Trimming left V 5 bases short and J 0 bases short, with 17 bases between. The CDR3 extends over 15 amino acids. In nucleotides, the CDR3 is TGCAGCGTTCGGGACCCCACGAGAAGCTCCTACGAGCAGTACTTC. Translated: CSVRDPTRSSYEQYF.

V usage is TRBV29-1 and J usage is TRBJ2-7, with D perhaps TRBD2 (6 bases). V lost 1 base to trimming and J lost 3 bases, with 10 bases between them. Germline-derived CDR1 and CDR2 are SQVTM and ANQGSEA. The CDR3 loop spans 13 amino acids. The CDR3 sequence: CSVEAGTGYEQYF. The CDR3 DNA reads as TGCAGCGTTGAAGCGGGGACTGGCTACGAGCAGTACTTC.

The chain employs TRBV29-1 and TRBJ2-1; 8 positions match TRBD2. After removal of 6 bases from V and 0 bases from J, the junction contained 10 bases not matched to a gene. The CDR3 has 16 amino acids. Germline CDR1 and CDR2: SQVTM and ANQGSEA. The DNA of the CDR3 is TGCAGCGTAAGCGGATCAAGCGGGAGCTCCTACAATGAGCAGTTCTTC. Translation gives CSVSGSSGSSYNEQFF.

The chain uses TRBV6-5 and TRBJ1-5, with a possible D match to TRBD1 (6 bases). V was cut by 2 bases and J by 5 bases, with 7 bases left in between. Germline lookup yields CDR1 MNHEY and CDR2 SVGAGI. This CDR3 has 13 residues. CDR3 nucleotides: TGTGCCAGCAGTTACGGGGGGCATCAGCCCCAGCATTTT. Its protein product is CASSYGGHQPQHF.

The chain is built from TRBV5-6 and TRBJ2-7, with D hard to call. Germline assignment: CDR1 SGHDT and CDR2 YYEEEE. With 3 bases removed from V and 2 bases from J, the gap between germline ends came to 6 bases. There are 12 residues in the CDR3. CDR3 nucleotides: TGTGCCAGCAGCTCTGGTCCCTACGAGCAGTACTTC. Translation gives CASSSGPYEQYF. Looking up the rest from reference TRBV5-6 and TRBJ2-7 gives the full variable domain: DAGVTQSPTHLIKTRGQQVTLRCSPKSGHDTVSWYQQALGQGPQFIFQYYEEEERQRGNFPDRFSGHQFPNYSSELNVNALLLGDSALYLCASSSGPYEQYFGPGTRLTVT.

This clonotype has more than one count but fewer than ten. J is TRBJ2-5 and V is TRBV27, with 9 nucleotides matching TRBD2. Germline V lookup: CDR1 MNHEY, CDR2 SMNVEV (reference sequence). V was clipped by 5 bases and J by 1 base; unmatched bases: 2. This CDR3 comprises 14 residues. The CDR3 here is CASSRTSVQETQYF. Here the CDR3 DNA reads TGTGCCAGCAGTCGGACTAGCGTCCAAGAGACCCAGTACTTC.

This clonotype came up a few times. This chain connects TRBV29-1 to TRBJ2-7; D gene unclear. This CDR3 has 12 residues. The V gene lost 8 bases and the J gene lost 0 bases, with 11 bases spanning the gap. Per the germline V gene, CDR1 is SQVTM and CDR2 is ANQGSEA. In nucleotides, the CDR3 is TGCAGCTTCCGCCACAACTCCTACGAGCAGTACTTC. Its protein is CSFRHNSYEQYF.

The chain links TRBV7-6 to TRBJ1-1; 9 bases align to TRBD1. The germline CDR1 and CDR2 sequences are SGHVS and FNYEAQ. The CDR3 is 14 amino acids. V was pared by 6 bases and J by 0 bases, with 2 bases of the junction left unmatched. The CDR3 reads CASRTGGLNTEAFF. CDR3 sequence (DNA): TGTGCCAGCAGAACAGGGGGCCTGAACACTGAAGCTTTCTTT.

On this clonotype itself: The junction departs from germline at one end; a sequencing error may be responsible. The rearrangement joins TRBV5-4 to TRBJ2-1; 10 bases are a match to TRBD1. This CDR3 contains 15 residues. In germline, CDR1 is SGHNT, CDR2 YYREEE (reference sequence). The CDR3 here is CASSDPGQGFNEQLF. In DNA, the CDR3 is TGTGCCAGCAGCGACCCGGGACAGGGGTTCAATGAGCAGCTCTTC.

Written as DNA, the CDR3 is TGTGCCAGCAGTTTGACAGCCAGACAAAACATTCAGTACTTC. This codes for CASSLTARQNIQYF. V and J are TRBV6-2 or TRBV6-3 and TRBJ2-4, with a tentative D call TRBD1 (5 bases). The V gene lost 4 bases and the J gene lost 5 bases, with 12 bases spanning the gap. This CDR3 has 14 amino acids. Germline V gene data show CDR1 as MNHEY and CDR2 as SVGEGT.

The rearrangement links TRBV29-1 to TRBJ1-2, with 10 bases aligning to TRBD1. V was clipped by 4 bases and J by 4 bases; unmatched bases: 6. CDR1 is SQVTM and CDR2 is ANQGSEA in the germline V gene. This CDR3 has 14 amino acids. CDR3 protein: CSVVGTGDGYGYTF. In nucleotides, the CDR3 is TGCAGCGTTGTTGGGACAGGGGACGGCTATGGCTACACCTTC.

This chain joins TRBV6-6 and TRBJ2-3, with no clear D. Trimming cost V 6 bases and J 2 bases, with 6 bases left between them. CDR1 MNHNY and CDR2 SVGAGI come from the germline V gene (reference sequence). The CDR3 consists of 12 residues. CDR3 sequence (DNA): TGTGCCAGCAGCGAGATCACAGATACGCAGTATTTT. Translated, it gives CASSEITDTQYF.

The CDR3 nucleotides are TGCAGCGTTGCAGGGGCCGTGATGGATGAGCAGTTCTTC. This encodes CSVAGAVMDEQFF. This chain links TRBV29-1 with TRBJ2-1; possible D gene TRBD1, 6 bases. The CDR3 runs 13 residues. Germline CDR1 reads SQVTM; CDR2 reads ANQGSEA. Trimming cost V 4 bases and J 8 bases, with 15 bases left between them.

This sequence joins TRBV29-1 and TRBJ1-1; 10 bases align to TRBD1. There are 14 residues in the CDR3. Trimming at V came to 2 bases and at J to 6 bases, leaving 6 bases not matched to a gene. Germline CDR1 and CDR2: SQVTM and ANQGSEA. The CDR3, as DNA: TGCAGCGTTGAACGGTCTGGACAGGGGGCTGAAGCTTTCTTT. Its translation: CSVERSGQGAEAFF.

V usage is TRBV29-1 and J usage is TRBJ2-1, with 7 bases aligning to TRBD2. Germline CDR1 SQVTM, CDR2 ANQGSEA. The CDR3 is 14 amino acids. The J segment lost 9 bases and the V segment lost 7 bases, leaving 15 bases of the junction unmatched. CDR3 DNA: TGCAGCGCCCCAACTAGCGTGGCGTCCGGTGAGCAGTTCTTC. Amino acid sequence: CSAPTSVASGEQFF.

The chain employs TRBV5-1 and TRBJ2-1, with 9 bases aligning to TRBD2. The CDR3 is 16 amino acids. The germline CDR1 and CDR2 sequences are SGHRS and YFSETQ. J was trimmed by 6 bases and V by 3 bases; bases with no gene match: 10. Here the CDR3 reads CASSSQLASGTNEQFF. CDR3 DNA sequence: TGCGCCAGCAGCTCCCAATTGGCTAGCGGGACCAATGAGCAGTTCTTC.

The chain combines TRBV6-5 with TRBJ1-2; D possibly corresponds to TRBD1 (5 bases). Trimming pared 3 bases from V and 2 bases from J, leaving 10 bases between. The CDR3 has 14 amino acids. The germline gives CDR1 MNHEY, CDR2 SVGAGI. This CDR3 is CASSYTRANYGYTF. The CDR3 region has the DNA TGTGCCAGCAGTTATACCAGGGCGAACTATGGCTACACCTTC.

The chain joins TRBV19 to TRBJ2-7, with D perhaps TRBD1 or TRBD2 (6 bases each). This CDR3 region has 16 residues. From germline, CDR1 is LNHDA and CDR2 SQIVND (reference sequence). V lost 2 bases, J lost 1 base, and 15 bases lay in between. CDR3 sequence: CASSIRGRGGSYEQYF. CDR3 nucleotides: TGTGCCAGTAGTATAAGGGGCAGGGGAGGATCCTACGAGCAGTACTTC.